Given below is one T cell receptor beta chain in context. The entry originates in a study of spatial heterogeneity in lung cancer. About the study: For the average unique TCR and UMI combination, more than 9.5 occurrences appeared in raw reads.

Indicated time point: sample taken at primary tumor resection. Unsorted whole RNA samples from tumor, nontumor lung or frozen PBMC were sequenced. Samples were donated by 72 untreated early-stage non-small cell lung cancer patients. Carried by each TCR cDNA molecule was a unique molecular identifier. TCRdb re-derived calls from the 5' RACE reads in MiXCR, one entry per CDR3 protein. Seen here are roughly 39,000 distinct CDR3 sequences, approximately 5.5% observed once, and the top ten hold roughly 11%. Sample: PBMCs, taken at surgery. The TCR comes from a male donor with early-stage non-small cell lung cancer.

As DNA, the CDR3 is TGTGCCTGGAGCCCGACAGGGATCTATAATTCACCCCTCCACTTT. As protein: CAWSPTGIYNSPLHF. The chain uses TRBV30 and TRBJ1-6; 7 nucleotides line up with TRBD1. CDR3 length: 15 residues. CDR1 is GTSNPN and CDR2 is SVGIG in the germline V gene (reference sequence). V lost 3 bases to trimming and J lost 3 bases; unmatched junction nucleotides: 5.